The next 8 T cell receptor beta chains were all read from a single sample in a study of post-analysis software for immune sequencing data. The antigens for these receptors are not known. Findings of the study overall: In patients, TRBV5-6, TRBV5-1 and TRBV20-1 belonged to about five TRBV segments found more frequently than in controls.

Libraries were made from TCR beta cDNA, and they carried unique molecular identifiers. TCRdb redid the calling of the PCR reads with MiXCR, one entry per CDR3 protein. Of fewer than 850,000 distinct CDR3 sequences detected, about 27% appear once; the ten largest clones hold 0.5% to 0.6%. Material for sequencing was blood. The receptors come from a girl aged 5-17 years with multiple sclerosis.

CDR3 coding DNA: TGTGCCAGCAGATTCACCGACAGTAACTATGGCTACACCTTC. Encoded protein: CASRFTDSNYGYTF. V and J are TRBV6-6 and TRBJ1-2, with D tentatively TRBD1 (5 bases). Trimming stripped 6 bases from V and 1 base from J, with 12 bases between. CDR3 length: 14 residues. Germline loops: CDR1 MNHNY, CDR2 SVGAGI (reference sequence).

As to this clonotype: This may arise from a read error, as a much more abundant clone is one base away. The V gene is TRBV6-4, the J gene TRBJ2-3; TRBD1 matches at 9 bases. Trimming cost V 5 bases and J 3 bases; bases outside gene matches: 6. Germline-derived CDR1 and CDR2 are MRHNA and SNTAGT. The CDR3 has 15 amino acids. CDR3 sequence reads: CASSTMGQGTDTQYF. CDR3 in DNA: TGTGCCAGCAGTACCATGGGACAGGGAACAGATACGCAGTATTTT.

The gene calls are TRBV28 and TRBJ1-2; possibly TRBD1 for D (6 bases). Trimming took 10 bases from V and 4 from J, leaving 22 bases between them. CDR1 MDHEN and CDR2 SYDVKM come from the germline V gene. CDR3 size: 15 residues. The CDR3 bases are TGTGCCATCGATCCCCGCCGGGGGGCAAGCTATGGCTACACCTTC. Protein sequence: CAIDPRRGASYGYTF.

This chain links TRBV27 with TRBJ1-6; tentative D call: TRBD1 (6 bases). Germline V gives CDR1 MNHEY, CDR2 SMNVEV (reference sequence). The CDR3 runs 15 residues. V was clipped by 6 bases and J by 11 bases, with 20 bases between them. The DNA for the CDR3 is TGTGCCAGCAGGGCTCGGGGGGGCAGTTTTGCACCCCTCCACTTT. Encoded protein: CASRARGGSFAPLHF.

The CDR3 DNA follows: TGCAGTGCCCTACGGACTGAGGGGAGGGATCAGCCCCAGCATTTT. Its translation is CSALRTEGRDQPQHF. The genes are TRBV20-1 and TRBJ1-5; D possibly corresponds to TRBD1 (5 bases). The CDR3 has 15 amino acids. The germline V and J ends were trimmed by 6 bases and 5 bases, with 20 bases remaining between them. CDR1 DFQATT and CDR2 SNEGSKA come from the germline V gene (reference sequence).

This clonotype was detected a few times. J is TRBJ2-7 and V is TRBV6-5; TRBD1 agrees at 7 bases. In germline, CDR1 is MNHEY, CDR2 SVGAGI. The CDR3 runs 15 residues. Losses at the gene ends were 2 bases for V and 5 bases for J; bases not matched to a gene: 9. The CDR3 DNA reads TGTGCCAGCAGTTACGACCCCGAGGGGGCGGACGAGCAGTACTTC. Its protein is CASSYDPEGADEQYF.

The V gene is TRBV25-1, the J gene TRBJ2-6; no reliable D call. CDR3 length equals 11 residues. The germline V and J ends were trimmed by 5 bases and 5 bases, with 1 base remaining between them. Germline lookup yields CDR1 MGHDK and CDR2 SYGVNS. The CDR3 nucleotides are TGTGCCAGCAGTAGGGCCAACGTCCTGACTTTC. It codes for CASSRANVLTF.

This chain links TRBV7-2 with TRBJ2-5; D gene uncertain. Germline-derived CDR1 and CDR2 are SGHTA and FQGNSA. CDR3 length equals 13 residues. The V end lost 5 bases, the J end lost 4 bases, and 11 bases lay between the germline ends. CDR3 region: CASSRAARETQYF. The CDR3, as DNA: TGTGCCAGCAGCCGCGCCGCCCGAGAGACCCAGTACTTC. The full variable domain, with the rest looked up from reference TRBV7-2 and TRBJ2-5, is GAGVSQSPSNKVTEKGKDVELRCDPISGHTALYWYRQSLGQGLEFLIYFQGNSAPDKSGLPSDRFSAERTGGSVSTLTIQRTQQEDSAVYLCASSRAARETQYFGPGTRLLVL.